The 28 T cell receptor beta chains presented below share a single source sample, sequenced in a study of PD-1 blockade in classical Hodgkin lymphoma. Time point denoted: cycle 4 day 1 (C4D1), after 5 to 7 weeks of nivolumab. Each patient's relapse followed autologous stem cell transplantation, and brentuximab vedotin exposure varied. Only in-frame clones appear in the TCRdb table, and some are missing; sequencing was by immunoSEQ multiplex PCR. Of 100,000 or so clones detected, over 75% appear once; the ten largest clones hold about 2.9%. The material sequenced was peripheral blood mononuclear cells (PBMCs), taken before the fourth cycle of nivolumab. These receptors originate from a human donor with classical Hodgkin lymphoma.

The V gene is TRBV6-6, the J gene TRBJ1-6, with TRBD1 identical over 9 bases. Trimming removed 7 bases from V and 12 bases from J; junction bases left unmatched: 7. CDR1 is MNHNY and CDR2 is SVGAGI in the germline V gene (reference sequence). The CDR3 totals 13 residues. The CDR3 is CASTRTGVEPLHF. The CDR3 nucleotides read TGTGCCAGCACTCGGACAGGGGTCGAACCCCTCCACTTT.

DNA for the CDR3: TGTGCCAGCAGCTTGGCCTGGGACAGGGAAAATCAGCCCCAGCATTTT. This translates into CASSLAWDRENQPQHF. This chain uses TRBV5-6 with TRBJ1-5; 9 positions match TRBD1. V lost 0 bases and J lost 4; bases outside the gene matches: 5. In germline, CDR1 is SGHDT, CDR2 YYEEEE. The CDR3 is made up of 16 amino acids. Full variable domain (missing parts from reference TRBV5-6 and TRBJ1-5): DAGVTQSPTHLIKTRGQQVTLRCSPKSGHDTVSWYQQALGQGPQFIFQYYEEEERQRGNFPDRFSGHQFPNYSSELNVNALLLGDSALYLCASSLAWDRENQPQHFGDGTRLSIL.

The chain joins TRBV6-4 to TRBJ1-2; 9 bases line up with TRBD1. This CDR3 is 16 amino acids long. Trimming cost V 2 bases and J 7 bases; bases outside gene matches: 11. Germline V gives CDR1 MRHNA, CDR2 SNTAGT. The CDR3 DNA follows: TGTGCCAGCAGTGACGGGACAGGGAATTCGGTTAGTGGCTACACCTTC. Translation gives CASSDGTGNSVSGYTF.

The chain is built from TRBV7-8 and TRBJ2-5, with D unresolved. The CDR3 length is 16 residues. Trimming pared 6 bases from V and 0 bases from J, leaving 17 bases between. CDR1 SGHVS and CDR2 FQNEAQ come from the germline V gene. CDR3 sequence: CASSLLGNPYQETQYF. The CDR3 DNA is TGTGCCAGCAGTTTATTAGGAAACCCGTACCAAGAGACCCAGTACTTC. The full variable domain, its missing parts supplied by reference TRBV7-8 and TRBJ2-5, is GAGVSQSPRYKVAKRGQDVALRCDPISGHVSLFWYQQALGQGPEFLTYFQNEAQLDKSGLPSDRFFAERPEGSVSTLKIQRTQQEDSAVYLCASSLLGNPYQETQYFGPGTRLLVL.

The chain links TRBV9 to TRBJ2-3; 7 positions agree with TRBD2. This CDR3 is built from 18 residues. Germline V gives CDR1 SGDLS, CDR2 YYNGEE. Unmatched junction bases numbered 10, after V lost 0 bases and J lost 0 bases. The CDR3 protein is CASSVGNNGGKSTDTQYF. DNA of the CDR3: TGTGCCAGCAGCGTAGGTAATAACGGGGGGAAGAGCACAGATACGCAGTATTTT.

This chain connects TRBV12-5 to TRBJ2-7; D unclear. The CDR3 length is 14 residues. Germline V CDR1 and CDR2: LGHNT, FRNRAP. The V gene lost 1 base and the J gene lost 7 bases, with 14 bases spanning the gap. CDR3 DNA sequence: TGTGCTAGTGGTTTGGGGCAGGCCGCACGGGAGCAGTACTTC. Protein product: CASGLGQAAREQYF.

The rearrangement links TRBV5-1 to TRBJ2-3; maybe TRBD2 (6 bases). The CDR3 loop spans 16 amino acids. V gave up 0 bases and J gave up 4 bases, with 15 bases separating them. Germline assignment: CDR1 SGHRS and CDR2 YFSETQ. The CDR3 loop is CASSLGSGGLADTQYF. CDR3 sequence (DNA): TGCGCCAGCAGCTTGGGATCAGGAGGGTTGGCAGATACGCAGTATTTT.

In its sample, this clone was seen once. The CDR3 DNA follows: TGTGCCAGTAGTTACCGGGACAGTTTTTATCAGCCCCAGCATTTT. It is translated as CASSYRDSFYQPQHF. V usage is TRBV19 and J usage is TRBJ1-5, with 7 bases fitting TRBD1. The germline V gene encodes CDR1 LNHDA and CDR2 SQIVND (reference sequence). J lost 5 bases, V lost 5 bases, and 9 bases had no gene match. The CDR3 is 15 residues long.

The J gene is TRBJ2-4, the V gene TRBV30; the D is unclear. Germline V CDR1 and CDR2: GTSNPN, SVGIG (reference sequence). The CDR3 covers 12 residues. Trimming removed 5 bases at V and 2 bases at J, with 7 bases between. CDR3 region: CAWSGPKNIQYF. CDR3 coding DNA: TGTGCCTGGTCCGGCCCCAAAAACATTCAGTACTTC.

The chain employs TRBV18 and TRBJ2-7, with a tentative D call TRBD1 (6 bases). CDR1 KGHSH and CDR2 LQKENI come from the germline V gene. The CDR3 runs to 15 residues. V lost 5 bases to trimming and J lost 1 base, with 15 bases between them. The CDR3 loop reads CASSTTGVVSYEQYF. The CDR3 DNA sequence: TGTGCCAGCTCAACGACAGGTGTCGTTTCCTACGAGCAGTACTTC. The full variable domain, in which reference TRBV18 and TRBJ2-7 provide the parts outside the CDR3, is NAGVMQNPRHLVRRRGQEARLRCSPMKGHSHVYWYRQLPEEGLKFMVYLQKENIIDESGMPKERFSAEFPKEGPSILRIQQVVRGDSAAYFCASSTTGVVSYEQYFGPGTRLTVT.

V is TRBV5-1 and J is TRBJ2-3; D not certain. The CDR3 contains 12 residues. V lost 2 bases to trimming and J lost 2 bases, with 3 bases between them. CDR1 is SGHRS, CDR2 YFSETQ, per germline. The CDR3: CASSFVTDTQYF. Here the CDR3 DNA reads TGCGCCAGCAGCTTCGTCACAGATACGCAGTATTTT.

The chain carries TRBV19 and TRBJ2-2; unclear D gene. The ends were cut back, 6 bases at V and 0 bases at J, with 8 bases in the middle. Germline V gene data show CDR1 as LNHDA and CDR2 as SQIVND (reference sequence). This CDR3 comprises 14 residues. CDR3 amino acids: CASSNIANTGELFF. CDR3 sequence (DNA): TGTGCCAGTAGCAACATCGCGAACACCGGGGAGCTGTTTTTT. Variable domain in full (rest from reference TRBV19 and TRBJ2-2): DGGITQSPKYLFRKEGQNVTLSCEQNLNHDAMYWYRQDPGQGLRLIYYSQIVNDFQKGDIAEGYSVSREKKESFPLTVTSAQKNPTAFYLCASSNIANTGELFFGEGSRLTVL.

This clone has a handful of counts. This CDR3 is CSVEFGGDYGYTF. In DNA form, the CDR3 reads TGCAGCGTTGAATTCGGGGGTGACTATGGCTACACCTTC. The rearrangement links TRBV29-1 to TRBJ1-2, with D possibly matching TRBD1 (5 bases). Looked up from germline, CDR1 is SQVTM and CDR2 is ANQGSEA. CDR3 size: 13 residues. V gave up 2 bases and J gave up 3 bases, with 10 bases separating them.

In its sample, this clone was seen once. The genes are TRBV7-8 and TRBJ1-5; D remains unclear. Trimming shortened V by 5 bases and J by 0 bases, and 11 bases separated the two germline ends. CDR3 size: 15 residues. In germline, CDR1 is SGHVS, CDR2 FQNEAQ. Here the CDR3 reads CASSPRRISNQPQHF. CDR3 sequence (DNA): TGTGCCAGCAGCCCCCGGCGGATTAGCAATCAGCCCCAGCATTTT.

V is TRBV4-1 and J is TRBJ1-5, with D possibly matching TRBD1 (6 bases). The germline V gene has CDR1 MGHRA and CDR2 YSYEKL. This CDR3 comprises 15 residues. V was trimmed by 5 bases and J by 3 bases, leaving 14 bases between them. In DNA, the CDR3 is TGCGCCAGCAGCTCCCCCGACAGGTTCAATCAGCCCCAGCATTTT. Protein sequence: CASSSPDRFNQPQHF.

The V call is TRBV18, the J call TRBJ2-2; 9 bases map to TRBD1. This CDR3 has 16 residues. J gave up 7 bases and V 0 bases, and 6 bases lay outside the gene matches. CDR1 and CDR2 (germline): KGHSH, LQKENI. The DNA for the CDR3 is TGTGCCAGCTCACCACCCGGGACAGGGAGTATCGGGGAGCTGTTTTTT. This codes for CASSPPGTGSIGELFF.

V is TRBV28 and J is TRBJ2-7; 10 nucleotides line up with TRBD1. With V trimmed by 9 bases and J by 7 bases, 9 bases remained unmatched. The CDR3 is 13 residues long. Per the germline V gene, CDR1 is MDHEN and CDR2 is SYDVKM. The CDR3: CASRDRGIWEQYF. CDR3 bases: TGTGCCAGTCGGGACAGGGGAATTTGGGAGCAGTACTTC.

V gene TRBV19 combines with J gene TRBJ1-5; D possibly corresponds to TRBD1 (6 bases). Germline assignment: CDR1 LNHDA and CDR2 SQIVND (reference sequence). The CDR3 sequence is 13 residues long. With 5 bases removed from V and 3 bases from J, the gap between germline ends came to 8 bases. The CDR3 reads CASSWDNNQPQHF. The CDR3, as DNA: TGTGCCAGTAGTTGGGACAACAATCAGCCCCAGCATTTT. The full variable domain, its missing parts supplied by reference TRBV19 and TRBJ1-5, is DGGITQSPKYLFRKEGQNVTLSCEQNLNHDAMYWYRQDPGQGLRLIYYSQIVNDFQKGDIAEGYSVSREKKESFPLTVTSAQKNPTAFYLCASSWDNNQPQHFGDGTRLSIL.

This chain links TRBV28 with TRBJ2-7, with 9 bases that match TRBD1. V dropped 5 bases and J dropped 2; count of bases not matched to a gene: 10. The CDR3 is made up of 16 amino acids. The V gene's germline CDR1 is MDHEN and CDR2 SYDVKM. The CDR3 protein is CASSPHPGQGPYEQYF. The CDR3 DNA reads as TGTGCCAGCAGTCCTCACCCGGGACAGGGCCCCTACGAGCAGTACTTC.

The chain employs TRBV7-2 and TRBJ2-3; a possible D gene is TRBD1 (5 bases). The ends were cut back, 6 bases at V and 5 bases at J, with 15 bases in the middle. This CDR3 spans 14 amino acids. Per the germline V gene, CDR1 is SGHTA and CDR2 is FQGNSA. CDR3 sequence: CASSYSGWGDTQYF. The CDR3 nucleotides are TGTGCCAGCAGTTACTCAGGGTGGGGAGATACGCAGTATTTT.

V is TRBV4-2 and J is TRBJ2-5, with TRBD2 identical over 12 bases. Germline assignment: CDR1 LGHNA and CDR2 YNFKEQ. The CDR3 length is 15 residues. The trim removed 3 bases at V and 5 bases at J, leaving 4 bases unmatched. CDR3 region: CASSQTSGGGETQYF. The CDR3 coding sequence is TGTGCCAGCAGCCAGACTAGCGGGGGAGGGGAGACCCAGTACTTC.

The rearrangement joins TRBV27 to TRBJ1-2; 11 bases fit TRBD1. Germline V gene sequence: CDR1 MNHEY, CDR2 SMNVEV (reference sequence). V was clipped by 6 bases and J by 7 bases; unmatched bases: 7. CDR3 length: 14 amino acids. This chain's CDR3 is CASRGQGVYTGYTF. The DNA for the CDR3 is TGTGCCAGCAGGGGACAGGGGGTCTACACTGGCTACACCTTC.

This chain links TRBV30 with TRBJ2-3; 9 nucleotides align to TRBD2. The CDR3 length is 16 residues. Per the germline V gene, CDR1 is GTSNPN and CDR2 is SVGIG (reference sequence). The ends lost 3 bases at V and 1 base at J; junction bases unmatched: 8. Written as DNA, the CDR3 is TGTGCCTGGAGGCGGGACATAGCGGGGGGCACAGATACGCAGTATTTT. This sequence encodes CAWRRDIAGGTDTQYF.

This clone appeared once. This sequence joins TRBV7-6 and TRBJ1-2; possible D gene TRBD1, 5 bases. Germline CDR1 SGHVS, CDR2 FNYEAQ. Trimming shortened V by 5 bases and J by 7 bases, and 23 bases separated the two germline ends. The CDR3 covers 16 residues. The CDR3 DNA is TGTGCCAGCAGCCTTCAGGGAAGGGATCTAGGGAGTGGCTACACCTTC. This codes for CASSLQGRDLGSGYTF. The variable domain in full, with the rest retrieved from reference TRBV7-6 and TRBJ1-2, is GAGVSQSPRYKVTKRGQDVALRCDPISGHVSLYWYRQALGQGPEFLTYFNYEAQQDKSGLPNDRFSAERPEGSISTLTIQRTEQRDSAMYRCASSLQGRDLGSGYTFGSGTRLTVV.

The chain uses TRBV7-9 and TRBJ1-5; a weak D match, TRBD1 (6 bases). V was clipped by 5 bases and J by 16 bases, with 18 bases between them. There are 12 residues in the CDR3. Germline CDR1 SEHNR, CDR2 FQNEAQ (reference sequence). CDR3 sequence reads: CASSMTGQGPHF. CDR3 sequence (DNA): TGTGCCAGCAGCATGACAGGCCAGGGCCCACATTTT.

The chain carries TRBV18 and TRBJ2-2, with a weak D call TRBD2 (7 bases). This CDR3 spans 15 amino acids. V was trimmed by 5 bases and J by 5 bases, leaving 15 bases between them. Germline V CDR1 and CDR2: KGHSH, LQKENI. The CDR3 DNA reads TGTGCCAGCTCATACGACGGGGGGCCGACCGGGGAGCTGTTTTTT. Its translation is CASSYDGGPTGELFF.

The V and J genes are TRBV7-9 and TRBJ2-5; 9 positions agree with TRBD1. The CDR3 has 14 residues. CDR1 is SEHNR and CDR2 is FQNEAQ in the germline V gene (reference sequence). V shed 5 bases, J shed 2 bases, and the junction held 3 bases outside the gene matches. Here the CDR3 reads CASSKGQGQETQYF. In DNA, the CDR3 is TGTGCCAGCAGCAAGGGACAGGGACAAGAGACCCAGTACTTC. The full variable domain, with the rest looked up from reference TRBV7-9 and TRBJ2-5, is DTGVSQNPRHKITKRGQNVTFRCDPISEHNRLYWYRQTLGQGPEFLTYFQNEAQLEKSRLLSDRFSAERPKGSFSTLEIQRTEQGDSAMYLCASSKGQGQETQYFGPGTRLLVL.

The chain links TRBV9 to TRBJ1-6; D remains ambiguous. Germline V gene sequence: CDR1 SGDLS, CDR2 YYNGEE. V was pared by 2 bases and J by 9 bases, with 9 bases between. CDR3 size: 13 residues. The CDR3 region is CASSVDFSSPLHF. CDR3 nucleotide sequence: TGTGCCAGCAGCGTGGATTTCAGTTCACCCCTCCACTTT.